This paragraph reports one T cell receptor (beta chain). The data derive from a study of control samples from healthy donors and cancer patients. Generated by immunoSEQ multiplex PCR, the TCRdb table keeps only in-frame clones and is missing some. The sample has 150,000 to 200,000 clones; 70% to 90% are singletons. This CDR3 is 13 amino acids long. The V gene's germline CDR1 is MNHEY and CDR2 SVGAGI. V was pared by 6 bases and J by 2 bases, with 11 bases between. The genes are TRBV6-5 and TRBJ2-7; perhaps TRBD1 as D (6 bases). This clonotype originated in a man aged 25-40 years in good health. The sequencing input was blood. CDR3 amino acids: CASSRDNTYEQYF. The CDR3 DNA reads TGTGCCAGCAGCCGGGACAACACCTACGAGCAGTACTTC.